The 29 T cell receptor beta chains in this list originate from one sample, sequenced in a study of cytomegalovirus exposure and HLA in healthy donors. Method: immunoSEQ multiplex PCR; TCRdb's copy keeps in-frame clones and lacks some. Among about 240,000 clones listed, around 85% were seen once. Sequenced material: PBMCs. These receptors all stem from a woman between 25 and 40 years old in good health and CMV-seropositive.

This chain connects TRBV4-2 to TRBJ1-1, with a weak D call TRBD1 (5 bases). The CDR3 is 12 amino acids. V shed 0 bases and J shed 11 bases, with 10 bases lying between them. Germline assignment: CDR1 LGHNA and CDR2 YNFKEQ. The CDR3, as DNA: TGTGCCAGCAGCCAAGATCAGGGTACGGCTTTCTTT. This codes for CASSQDQGTAFF.

V is TRBV2 and J is TRBJ2-3, with D hard to call. Per the germline V gene, CDR1 is SNHLY and CDR2 is FYNNEI. The CDR3 length is 11 residues. The germline V and J ends were trimmed by 6 bases and 2 bases, with 3 bases remaining between them. The CDR3 sequence: CASSYTDTQYF. CDR3 sequence (DNA): TGTGCCAGCAGCTACACAGATACGCAGTATTTT. Combining the CDR3 with reference TRBV2 and TRBJ2-3 gives the whole variable domain EPEVTQTPSHQVTQMGQEVILRCVPISNHLYFYWYRQILGQKVEFLVSFYNNEISEKSEIFDDQFSVERPDGSNFTLKIRSTKLEDSAMYFCASSYTDTQYFGPGTRLTVL.

This clone was recorded a few times. The chain has TRBV7-3 and TRBJ2-2; TRBD2 is a possible D gene (5 bases). This CDR3 has 17 residues. The germline gives CDR1 SGHTA, CDR2 FQGTGA. V lost 5 bases to trimming and J lost 2 bases, with 18 bases between them. DNA for the CDR3: TGTGCCAGCAGCCAGGTCTATGCGGGCCCAAACACCGGGGAGCTGTTTTTT. Protein product: CASSQVYAGPNTGELFF.

The chain has TRBV29-1 and TRBJ2-7; weak D call: TRBD2 (6 bases). The CDR3 length is 13 residues. Looked up from germline, CDR1 is SQVTM and CDR2 is ANQGSEA. Trimming cost V 4 bases and J 4 bases, with 14 bases left between them. CDR3 region: CSVAEGLVYEQYF. The CDR3 region has the DNA TGCAGCGTTGCGGAGGGGCTAGTGTACGAGCAGTACTTC.

The rearrangement joins TRBV10-1 to TRBJ2-2; the match to TRBD2 covers 8 bases. The CDR3 is 17 residues long. Germline V lookup: CDR1 WNHNN, CDR2 SYGVQD (reference sequence). Losses at the gene ends were 5 bases for V and 6 bases for J; bases not matched to a gene: 14. CDR3 loop: CASSPDPGLGVAGELFF. Here the CDR3 DNA reads TGCGCCAGCAGTCCTGATCCGGGACTAGGGGTGGCCGGGGAGCTGTTTTTT.

The chain combines TRBV11-3 with TRBJ2-5, with 8 bases fitting TRBD1. The CDR3 covers 16 residues. V dropped 5 bases and J dropped 2; count of bases not matched to a gene: 10. Germline CDR1 reads SGHNT; CDR2 reads YENEEA. CDR3 sequence (DNA): TGTGCCAGCAGCCCAGGGGCAGGGGGCGGTCAAGAGACCCAGTACTTC. Protein sequence: CASSPGAGGGQETQYF.

This clone was seen a single time. The chain recombines TRBV6-6 with TRBJ1-1; weak D call: TRBD1 (6 bases). With 6 bases removed from V and 3 bases from J, the gap between germline ends came to 14 bases. This CDR3 is 14 amino acids long. The germline CDR1 and CDR2 sequences are MNHNY and SVGAGI (reference sequence). CDR3 sequence (DNA): TGTGCCAGCAGATGGAACAGGGATTACACTGAAGCTTTCTTT. Encoded protein: CASRWNRDYTEAFF.

The V and J genes are TRBV2 and TRBJ2-3; 15 bases are shared with TRBD2. This CDR3 is built from 18 residues. In germline, CDR1 is SNHLY, CDR2 FYNNEI. After removal of 4 bases from V and 2 bases from J, the junction contained 7 bases not matched to a gene. Here the CDR3 reads CASSGTSGRAPFTDTQYF. DNA of the CDR3: TGTGCCAGCAGTGGGACTAGCGGGAGGGCCCCCTTCACAGATACGCAGTATTTT.

The table lists this clone with a few counts. This chain joins TRBV5-4 and TRBJ1-2; maybe TRBD1 (6 bases). The V and J ends lost 0 bases and 4 bases respectively, with 13 bases between them. The V gene's germline CDR1 is SGHNT and CDR2 YYREEE (reference sequence). This CDR3 region has 15 residues. This CDR3 is CASSLEPGDVYGYTF. DNA for the CDR3: TGTGCCAGCAGCTTGGAGCCAGGGGATGTCTATGGCTACACCTTC.

The gene calls are TRBV7-9 and TRBJ1-2; a possible D gene is TRBD1 (5 bases). This CDR3 is built from 15 residues. The germline gives CDR1 SEHNR, CDR2 FQNEAQ (reference sequence). V gave up 5 bases and J gave up 4 bases, with 17 bases separating them. CDR3 in amino acids: CASSRLTTVRYGYTF. The CDR3 coding sequence is TGTGCCAGCAGCCGCCTGACGACAGTTCGCTATGGCTACACCTTC. Variable domain in full (rest from reference TRBV7-9 and TRBJ1-2): DTGVSQNPRHKITKRGQNVTFRCDPISEHNRLYWYRQTLGQGPEFLTYFQNEAQLEKSRLLSDRFSAERPKGSFSTLEIQRTEQGDSAMYLCASSRLTTVRYGYTFGSGTRLTVV.

V is TRBV11-3 and J is TRBJ2-2; D may be TRBD1 (6 bases). The CDR3 loop spans 15 amino acids. V was cut by 3 bases and J by 3 bases, with 11 bases left in between. Germline V gives CDR1 SGHNT, CDR2 YENEEA. The CDR3 protein is CASSFRGIDTGELFF. In nucleotides, the CDR3 is TGTGCCAGCAGCTTCAGGGGTATTGACACCGGGGAGCTGTTTTTT.

This clone was picked up a small number of times. This chain connects TRBV7-2 to TRBJ2-1; the D gene is possibly TRBD2 (5 bases). The CDR3 runs to 13 residues. V dropped 7 bases and J dropped 7 bases, with 14 bases sitting between them. Germline V CDR1 and CDR2: SGHTA, FQGNSA. This CDR3 is CASTGSLWNEQFF. The CDR3 nucleotides are TGTGCCAGCACGGGATCTCTCTGGAATGAGCAGTTCTTC.

This rearrangement joins TRBV15 to TRBJ2-7, with 7 bases identical to TRBD1. J was trimmed by 3 bases and V by 4 bases; bases with no gene match: 3. CDR3 length: 13 amino acids. Looked up from germline, CDR1 is LNHNV and CDR2 is YYDKDF (reference sequence). CDR3 sequence: CATSKGADYEQYF. CDR3 bases: TGTGCCACCAGCAAGGGGGCGGACTACGAGCAGTACTTC.

This clone was counted a few times. V usage is TRBV4-2 and J usage is TRBJ2-7; 7 bases are shared with TRBD1. Germline CDR1 is LGHNA and CDR2 is YNFKEQ. The CDR3 loop spans 16 amino acids. J gave up 0 bases and V 0 bases, and 5 bases lay outside the gene matches. This CDR3 is CASSQEDQGVSYEQYF. In DNA, the CDR3 is TGTGCCAGCAGCCAAGAGGACCAGGGGGTCTCCTACGAGCAGTACTTC.

The chain joins TRBV4-2 to TRBJ2-7, with D unclear. The length of the CDR3 is 13 residues. The V gene lost 0 bases and the J gene lost 5 bases, with 8 bases spanning the gap. CDR1 is LGHNA, CDR2 YNFKEQ, per germline. CDR3 DNA: TGTGCCAGCAGCCAAGAAAGGAGTAACGAGCAGTACTTC. It specifies CASSQERSNEQYF.

The V call is TRBV5-1, the J call TRBJ1-1; 8 bases are shared with TRBD1. Looked up from germline, CDR1 is SGHRS and CDR2 is YFSETQ. The J segment lost 7 bases and the V segment lost 4 bases, leaving 9 bases of the junction unmatched. This CDR3 spans 14 amino acids. In nucleotides, the CDR3 is TGCGCCAGCAGCCTCCCCGACAGGGGAAGTGAAGCTTTCTTT. Residues: CASSLPDRGSEAFF.

This CDR3 reads CASTSDRGSTDTQYF. The CDR3 coding sequence is TGTGCCAGCACTAGCGACAGGGGAAGCACAGATACGCAGTATTTT. The genes are TRBV2 and TRBJ2-3; 8 bases match TRBD1. Trimming cost V 7 bases and J 0 bases; bases outside gene matches: 6. The germline CDR1 and CDR2 sequences are SNHLY and FYNNEI. This CDR3 region has 15 residues.

This chain uses TRBV6-1 with TRBJ1-4, with no clear D. This CDR3 is 13 amino acids long. Trimming left V 4 bases short and J 5 bases short, with 8 bases between. Germline-derived CDR1 and CDR2 are MNHNS and SASEGT. The CDR3 DNA follows: TGTGCCAGCAGTGGGTACATAAATGAAAAACTGTTTTTT. Residues: CASSGYINEKLFF.

The count of this clone is one. The chain carries TRBV5-6 and TRBJ2-2; 7 bases align to TRBD1. The CDR3 is 16 amino acids. V gave up 4 bases and J gave up 1 base; unmatched junction bases: 7. Germline CDR1 reads SGHDT; CDR2 reads YYEEEE. This CDR3 reads CASSPPGTVNTGELFF. The CDR3 DNA reads as TGTGCCAGCAGCCCACCCGGGACAGTGAACACCGGGGAGCTGTTTTTT. The full variable domain, with the rest looked up from reference TRBV5-6 and TRBJ2-2, is DAGVTQSPTHLIKTRGQQVTLRCSPKSGHDTVSWYQQALGQGPQFIFQYYEEEERQRGNFPDRFSGHQFPNYSSELNVNALLLGDSALYLCASSPPGTVNTGELFFGEGSRLTVL.

The chain has TRBV19 and TRBJ2-2; 8 bases line up with TRBD2. The CDR3 is 16 amino acids. The V gene's germline CDR1 is LNHDA and CDR2 SQIVND (reference sequence). The ends lost 3 bases at V and 4 bases at J; junction bases unmatched: 7. CDR3 residues: CASSIPSGRGTGELFF. The CDR3 region has the DNA TGTGCCAGTAGTATCCCGAGCGGGAGAGGCACCGGGGAGCTGTTTTTT.

This chain's CDR3 is CASSLEGLADYEQYF. The CDR3 nucleotides read TGTGCCAGCAGCTTAGAGGGACTAGCCGACTACGAGCAGTACTTC. The chain links TRBV11-3 to TRBJ2-7; 9 nucleotides line up with TRBD2. The CDR3 spans 15 residues. Trimming removed 0 bases from V and 3 bases from J; junction bases left unmatched: 3. Germline values: CDR1 SGHNT, CDR2 YENEEA.

J is TRBJ1-1 and V is TRBV27; D is possibly TRBD1 (5 bases). Trimming pared 4 bases from V and 5 bases from J, leaving 17 bases between. The CDR3 spans 15 residues. Per the germline V gene, CDR1 is MNHEY and CDR2 is SMNVEV (reference sequence). CDR3 coding DNA: TGTGCCAGCAGTTGGGACGGAGGGGAAGGGACTGAAGCTTTCTTT. This gives the protein CASSWDGGEGTEAFF.

The genes are TRBV28 and TRBJ1-5; TRBD1 agrees at 7 bases. Trimming took 5 bases from V and 2 from J; bases not matched to a gene: 6. Germline loops: CDR1 MDHEN, CDR2 SYDVKM. This CDR3 has 15 amino acids. The CDR3: CASSHRGGGNQPQHF. The DNA of the CDR3 is TGTGCCAGCAGTCACAGGGGAGGCGGCAATCAGCCCCAGCATTTT.

V and J are TRBV19 and TRBJ2-1; unclear D gene. V shed 3 bases and J shed 8 bases, with 8 bases lying between them. This CDR3 is 12 amino acids long. Germline CDR1 is LNHDA and CDR2 is SQIVND (reference sequence). The CDR3 region is CASSIRRDEQFF. CDR3 in DNA: TGTGCCAGTAGTATCCGGAGAGATGAGCAGTTCTTC. Full variable domain (remainder filled in from reference TRBV19 and TRBJ2-1): DGGITQSPKYLFRKEGQNVTLSCEQNLNHDAMYWYRQDPGQGLRLIYYSQIVNDFQKGDIAEGYSVSREKKESFPLTVTSAQKNPTAFYLCASSIRRDEQFFGPGTRLTVL.

This clone was seen only once. This sequence joins TRBV13 and TRBJ1-5; TRBD1 might be the D (5 bases). This CDR3 contains 16 residues. Trimming pared 0 bases from V and 7 bases from J, leaving 16 bases between. CDR1 and CDR2 (germline): PRHDT, FYEKMQ (reference sequence). CDR3 nucleotides: TGTGCCAGCAGCTTAGGCGGGGGGGTTGGCGACCAGCCCCAGCATTTT. Protein: CASSLGGGVGDQPQHF. The complete variable domain, with remaining parts taken from reference TRBV13 and TRBJ1-5, reads AAGVIQSPRHLIKEKRETATLKCYPIPRHDTVYWYQQGPGQDPQFLISFYEKMQSDKGSIPDRFSAQQFSDYHSELNMSSLELGDSALYFCASSLGGGVGDQPQHFGDGTRLSIL.

This clone was observed a single time. CDR3: CASGRGGGQGSYEQYF. The DNA of the CDR3 is TGTGCTAGTGGTCGAGGCGGGGGACAGGGGTCCTACGAGCAGTACTTC. The chain combines TRBV12-5 with TRBJ2-7, with 10 bases that match TRBD1. From germline, CDR1 is LGHNT and CDR2 FRNRAP. This CDR3 has 16 amino acids. V shed 5 bases and J 1 base; nucleotides not matched to a gene: 8. Full variable domain (rest looked up from reference TRBV12-5 and TRBJ2-7): DARVTQTPRHKVTEMGQEVTMRCQPILGHNTVFWYRQTMMQGLELLAYFRNRAPLDDSGMPKDRFSAEMPDATLATLKIQPSEPRDSAVYFCASGRGGGQGSYEQYFGPGTRLTVT.

This clone came up a few times. V is TRBV20-1 and J is TRBJ2-1, with 8 positions matching TRBD2. The CDR3 consists of 11 residues. Germline lookup yields CDR1 DFQATT and CDR2 SNEGSKA (reference sequence). V dropped 7 bases and J dropped 8; count of bases not matched to a gene: 4. The CDR3, as DNA: TGCAGTGTCGGGAGGGCCGATGAGCAGTTCTTC. It specifies CSVGRADEQFF.

With respect to this clone: Compared with germline, one end of the junction differs, possibly owing to a read error. The V gene is TRBV6-1, the J gene TRBJ1-2, with TRBD1 matching 10 bases. The germline V gene encodes CDR1 MNHNS and CDR2 SASEGT. The CDR3 has 13 residues. CDR3 DNA: TGTGCCGGCGGGACAGGGGCTAAATATGGCTACACCTTC. This gives the protein CAGGTGAKYGYTF.

The chain employs TRBV30 and TRBJ1-5; D perhaps matches TRBD1 (6 bases). The V and J ends lost 0 bases and 1 base respectively, with 10 bases between them. The length of the CDR3 is 15 residues. Germline lookup yields CDR1 GTSNPN and CDR2 SVGIG (reference sequence). The CDR3 here is CAWSVPTGSNQPQHF. The CDR3, as DNA: TGTGCCTGGAGTGTACCCACAGGGAGCAATCAGCCCCAGCATTTT.